This TCR beta chain came from a study of blood T cells in healthy people across ages (dated by TCRdb to 2013 to 2016). With regard to the full study: Template switching captured roughly one uniquely barcoded TCR beta cDNA molecule per two T cells in model experiments. Donors of different ages were randomly distributed across sequencing lanes to avoid experimental bias. The donors were split into four age groups: young (average about 16 years), middle-aged (roughly 40), aged (62) and long-lived (roughly 86). For two donors (one aged 18 to 29 and one aged 80 or older), the study analyzed two additional independent replicas of 1 million unique cDNA reads from the same blood draw. To track age-related changes in TCR beta repertoire diversity, the study relied on deep sequencing normalized with unique cDNA molecular identifiers. General findings and caveats noted by the study authors: Donor CMV infection status was unknown, potentially confounding age-related changes in expanded clonotypes. Compared with the aged group, more naive CD4+ T cells, fewer expanded clones and increased TCR diversity were shown by the long-lived group, suggesting age selection. Total diversity estimates from one million sequenced T cells were considered lower bounds and underestimates. Since profiling was done on bulk unsorted PBMCs, naive and antigen-experienced compartments could not be conclusively compared. A strong correlation was found between observed TCR beta diversity and the percentage of naive T cells measured by flow cytometry. As age increased, observed TCR beta diversity per million T cells dropped in a roughly linear way, and a significant reduction was already evident by age about 40.

Donors were a few dozen systemically healthy Caucasian individuals from Russia aged roughly 6 to 90 years. Approximately 9.3 milliliters of peripheral blood were drawn from each donor into EDTA-treated Vacutainer tubes. Ficoll-Paque density-gradient centrifugation was used to isolate PBMCs, with at least 6.5 million per sample. Total RNA, at least 5 micrograms per sample, was extracted from PBMCs with Trizol reagent. Naive CD45RAhigh/CD27high T cell percentages were measured by flow cytometry on a PBMC aliquot from every donor. A remark on this clonotype: The antigen it binds to is not known. There are no base qualities to consult, and no much larger clone falls within one base.

Libraries came from 5' RACE. Sequencing was performed on an Illumina HiSeq 2500. A second 7 to 11 cycle PCR used a sample-barcoded 5' primer and a J-beta primer mix. Each TCR beta cDNA molecule received a unique molecular identifier from a template-switch 5' adaptor carrying 12 random nucleotides. At least 2.5 million CDR3-containing paired-end reads were obtained from each sample. All of the RNA was converted into first-strand cDNA using the Mint cDNA synthesis kit, with a TRBC-specific oligonucleotide serving as the primer. All cDNA was treated with uracil-DNA glycosylase and then went through a first 18-cycle PCR with the universal primers M1SS and BC2_uni_R. As for the original processing: Each sample was normalized by randomly selecting 1 million high-quality reads, each carrying a distinct molecular identifier. Instead of being binned into consensus sequences, reads that shared molecular identifiers were thrown out. MiTCR, run with a Q25 quality threshold and the strictest error-elimination algorithm, handled CDR3 identification, clonotype clustering and error correction. A nonparametric unseen species model with Euler transformation was used to estimate lower-bound total TCR beta diversity. TCRdb cleaned the public reads at Q25 with fastp, built clones with MiXCR and kept in-frame beta chains. Entries are consolidated by CDR3 protein sequence, retaining the most common genes and DNA. TCRdb, not the original authors, processed these V and J calls. This sample comprises around 710,000 distinct CDR3 sequences, roughly two fifths of them detected only once. Of the sample, 20% to 25% is held by the ten largest clones.

The clonotype comes from a woman in her fifties or sixties in good health. The specimen sequenced was blood.

The sequenced DNA is TGTGCCAGCAGCCTCCCGACAGGGGGCAGAGAGACCCAGTACTTC. This sequence encodes CASSLPTGGRETQYF. Here the chain combines TRBV7-2 and TRBJ2-5; 10 junctional bases match TRBD1. Trimmed from V: 5 bases; trimmed from J: 4 bases; junction bases lacking a gene match: 7. The cysteine opens and the phenylalanine closes a CDR3 of 15 amino acids. Just the 45-base CDR3 DNA is kept, in frame starting at base 1. CDR1 and CDR2 are drawn from the germline V gene: SGHTA, FQGNSA. Reference TRBV7-2 and TRBJ2-5 proteins supply the regions before and after the CDR3; the full variable domain is: GAGVSQSPSNKVTEKGKDVELRCDPISGHTALYWYRQSLGQGLEFLIYFQGNSAPDKSGLPSDRFSAERTGGSVSTLTIQRTQQEDSAVYLCASSLPTGGRETQYFGPGTRLLVL.